The 29 T cell receptor beta chains below were found in one sample sequenced in a study of T cell repertoires in cytomegalovirus infection. MiXCR, applied by TCRdb to the reads, yields one record per CDR3 protein. Of some 220,000 distinct CDR3 sequences listed, 12% were seen once; the top ten hold around 1.6%. Specimen: PBMCs. All receptors derive from a human donor in good health (CMV status not recorded). Some clones in this sample may be carry-over from other donors' samples.

The sample holds many counts of this clonotype. The chain uses TRBV6-1 and TRBJ1-1, with D uncertain. The CDR3 totals 13 residues. V dropped 7 bases and J dropped 7 bases, with 16 bases sitting between them. Germline loops: CDR1 MNHNS, CDR2 SASEGT. The CDR3 DNA follows: TGTGCCAGCACTCTACTTAGAGGAGGTGAAGCTTTCTTT. Translation gives CASTLLRGGEAFF.

The gene calls are TRBV6-2 or TRBV6-3 and TRBJ2-1; the match to TRBD2 covers 15 bases. Trimming removed 2 bases from V and 15 bases from J; junction bases left unmatched: 8. Germline loops: CDR1 MNHEY, CDR2 SVGEGT. This CDR3 has 15 residues. CDR3 loop: CASSYVGTSGRTSFF. The CDR3 bases are TGTGCCAGCAGTTACGTTGGGACTAGCGGGAGGACGTCGTTCTTC.

The table lists this clonotype with many counts. This chain links TRBV28 with TRBJ2-7; no definite D call. The CDR3 sequence is 11 residues long. The germline V gene has CDR1 MDHEN and CDR2 SYDVKM. Between the trimmed V and J ends, which lost 5 bases and 5 bases, there was a span of 7 bases. Here the CDR3 reads CASSTPNEQYF. CDR3 DNA: TGTGCCAGCAGTACCCCCAACGAGCAGTACTTC.

The V gene is TRBV30, the J gene TRBJ2-7, with 8 bases lining up with TRBD2. The CDR3 contains 14 residues. Germline values: CDR1 GTSNPN, CDR2 SVGIG (reference sequence). V lost 3 bases, J lost 7 bases, and 11 bases stayed unmatched. This chain's CDR3 is CAWRATGGVGEQYF. The CDR3 DNA reads TGTGCCTGGAGGGCGACCGGGGGGGTTGGAGAGCAGTACTTC.

The chain joins TRBV7-3 to TRBJ2-3; TRBD2 matches 7 bases. The trim removed 5 bases at V and 5 bases at J, leaving 7 bases unmatched. This CDR3 contains 14 residues. Looked up from germline, CDR1 is SGHTA and CDR2 is FQGTGA. Written as DNA, the CDR3 is TGTGCCAGCAGCCGACTAGCCGAATTAGATACGCAGTATTTT. Encoded protein: CASSRLAELDTQYF.

This sequence joins TRBV19 and TRBJ2-1; perhaps D is TRBD1 or TRBD2 (5 bases each). V was shortened by 5 bases and J by 5 bases, with 13 bases between the two germline ends. CDR3 size: 14 residues. CDR1 is LNHDA, CDR2 SQIVND, per germline (reference sequence). In nucleotides, the CDR3 is TGTGCCAGTAGTGGGGGACCAGCGGACAATGAGCAGTTCTTC. This codes for CASSGGPADNEQFF.

This clonotype has a handful of counts. The rearrangement links TRBV20-1 to TRBJ1-2; D gene unclear. CDR1 is DFQATT and CDR2 is SNEGSKA in the germline V gene (reference sequence). V was shortened by 5 bases and J by 3 bases, with 16 bases between the two germline ends. The CDR3 extends over 14 amino acids. The CDR3 sequence is CSAPPPDGDYGYTF. The CDR3 DNA reads as TGCAGTGCTCCCCCCCCCGACGGGGACTATGGCTACACCTTC.

This clonotype has a count of ten or more. The genes are TRBV5-6 and TRBJ2-1; D is perhaps TRBD1 or TRBD2 (6 bases each). Germline CDR1 reads SGHDT; CDR2 reads YYEEEE. The CDR3 contains 16 residues. V was clipped by 2 bases and J by 0 bases, with 12 bases between them. The DNA of the CDR3 is TGTGCCAGCAGCTTACGAGGGGGGAACTCCTACAATGAGCAGTTCTTC. Its translation: CASSLRGGNSYNEQFF.

This clonotype was observed at least ten times. CDR3 DNA: TGTGCCAGCAGTCGCAATCGCAGGTATAGCAATCAGCCCCAGCATTTT. It codes for CASSRNRRYSNQPQHF. The chain recombines TRBV12-3 or TRBV12-4 with TRBJ1-5; D is uncertain. V was clipped by 5 bases and J by 0 bases, with 14 bases between them. The CDR3 contains 16 residues.

In its sample, this clonotype was seen a few times. The genes are TRBV11-3 and TRBJ2-2; the D gene is possibly TRBD2 (6 bases). With 2 bases removed from V and 7 bases from J, the gap between germline ends came to 14 bases. This CDR3 comprises 15 residues. Germline-derived CDR1 and CDR2 are SGHNT and YENEEA. The CDR3 is CASSLIGRGNGELFF. CDR3 sequence (DNA): TGTGCCAGCAGCTTAATCGGGAGAGGTAACGGGGAGCTGTTTTTT.

The rearrangement joins TRBV5-4 to TRBJ2-5; D gene ambiguous. Per germline, CDR1 SGHNT and CDR2 YYREEE (reference sequence). The CDR3 length is 12 residues. Between the trimmed V and J ends, which lost 3 bases and 11 bases, there was a span of 14 bases. Here the CDR3 DNA reads TGTGCCAGCAGCTCGCCGACAAGGGAACAGTACTTC. Its protein product is CASSSPTREQYF.

Ten or more counts support this clonotype. DNA for the CDR3: TGTGCCAGCAGCTCGCCGGGACAGGGAACTGAAGCTTTCTTT. Translated: CASSSPGQGTEAFF. The rearrangement uses TRBV7-9 and TRBJ1-1, with 9 positions matching TRBD1. V shed 4 bases and J 5 bases; nucleotides not matched to a gene: 5. The CDR3 length is 14 residues. Germline values: CDR1 SEHNR, CDR2 FQNEAQ (reference sequence).

The table lists this clonotype with many counts. This rearrangement joins TRBV7-2 to TRBJ1-3, with a weak D call TRBD1 (6 bases). The V gene's germline CDR1 is SGHTA and CDR2 FQGNSA. V lost 5 bases to trimming and J lost 0 bases, with 11 bases between them. The CDR3 runs to 15 residues. CDR3 nucleotides: TGTGCCAGCAGCCCCAGGACAGTCTCTGGAAACACCATATATTTT. This encodes CASSPRTVSGNTIYF.

CDR3 protein: CASSLSSQRETQYF. The CDR3 bases are TGTGCCAGCAGCTTAAGTTCACAGCGGGAGACCCAGTACTTC. The genes are TRBV7-2 and TRBJ2-5; weak D call: TRBD2 (5 bases). Between the trimmed V and J ends, which lost 2 bases and 5 bases, there was a span of 12 bases. CDR3 size: 14 residues. Germline assignment: CDR1 SGHTA and CDR2 FQGNSA.

This clonotype was seen repeatedly, ten times or more. V is TRBV11-1 and J is TRBJ1-1; 8 bases match TRBD1. The CDR3 has 21 residues. Germline CDR1 reads SGHAT; CDR2 reads FQDESV (reference sequence). V was clipped by 8 bases and J by 1 base; unmatched bases: 27. CDR3 nucleotides: TGTGCCAGCGGGGGAGGCAGGGGGCTTGAAGCTGATTCCGGGGGGAACACTGAAGCTTTCTTT. This translates into CASGGGRGLEADSGGNTEAFF. The complete variable domain, with remaining parts taken from reference TRBV11-1 and TRBJ1-1, reads EAEVAQSPRYKITEKSQAVAFWCDPISGHATLYWYRQILGQGPELLVQFQDESVVDDSQLPKDRFSAERLKGVDSTLKIQPAELGDSAMYLCASGGGRGLEADSGGNTEAFFGQGTRLTVV.

Ten or more counts support this clonotype. The chain employs TRBV7-2 and TRBJ1-1; 11 bases fit TRBD1. The trim removed 5 bases at V and 4 bases at J, leaving 21 bases unmatched. The CDR3 covers 20 residues. Germline V CDR1 and CDR2: SGHTA, FQGNSA. Here the CDR3 reads CASSPSGTGGSRMWGTEAFF. CDR3 nucleotide sequence: TGTGCCAGCAGCCCATCCGGGACAGGGGGTTCGCGAATGTGGGGCACTGAAGCTTTCTTT.

At least ten counts were recorded for this clonotype. J is TRBJ2-2 and V is TRBV7-8; D is ambiguous. Germline values: CDR1 SGHVS, CDR2 FQNEAQ. V shed 0 bases and J shed 7 bases, with 6 bases lying between them. This CDR3 has 13 amino acids. The CDR3 sequence: CASSLASGGELFF. The CDR3 bases are TGTGCCAGCAGCTTAGCCTCGGGCGGGGAGCTGTTTTTT.

This clonotype was recorded a few times. V gene TRBV9 combines with J gene TRBJ1-2; no reliable D call. V was pared by 3 bases and J by 7 bases, with 22 bases between. Germline V CDR1 and CDR2: SGDLS, YYNGEE. This CDR3 has 16 residues. This CDR3 reads CASSGPSGAAPPGYTF. The CDR3 DNA follows: TGTGCCAGCAGCGGCCCCTCGGGCGCGGCCCCTCCTGGCTACACCTTC.

The sample holds many counts of this clonotype. This rearrangement joins TRBV12-3 or TRBV12-4 to TRBJ1-1; no firm D call. This CDR3 spans 12 amino acids. Trimming pared 2 bases from V and 6 bases from J, leaving 7 bases between. The CDR3 region has the DNA TGTGCCAGCAGTTTAAGGGTGTCTGAAGCTTTCTTT. Translated, it gives CASSLRVSEAFF.

This clonotype was counted between two and nine times. The CDR3 loop is CSSADPGDEQYF. In nucleotides, the CDR3 is TGCAGCTCTGCCGACCCGGGGGACGAGCAGTACTTC. The J gene is TRBJ2-7, the V gene TRBV29-1; perhaps TRBD2 as D (6 bases). Trimming took off 8 bases at V and 5 bases at J, with 16 bases between the two ends. This CDR3 spans 12 amino acids. CDR1 is SQVTM, CDR2 ANQGSEA, per germline.

The sample holds many counts of this clonotype. The chain joins TRBV29-1 to TRBJ2-6; D is undetermined. CDR3 length equals 15 residues. CDR1 is SQVTM and CDR2 is ANQGSEA in the germline V gene. The V end was cut by 2 bases, the J end by 4 bases, with 12 bases between. The CDR3 bases are TGCAGCGTTGAATTGGAACACTCCGGGGCCAACGTCCTGACTTTC. Encoded protein: CSVELEHSGANVLTF.

This clonotype was picked up many times. The gene calls are TRBV19 and TRBJ2-5; D not resolved. Trimming took 9 bases from V and 7 from J, leaving 9 bases between them. Germline V lookup: CDR1 LNHDA, CDR2 SQIVND (reference sequence). CDR3 length equals 10 residues. The CDR3 region is CARSIVTQYF. The CDR3 nucleotides read TGTGCCAGGTCCATTGTGACCCAGTACTTC.

The chain uses TRBV7-3 and TRBJ2-1, with D perhaps TRBD2 (5 bases). This CDR3 spans 10 amino acids. V was pared by 8 bases and J by 6 bases, with 5 bases between. Germline V gives CDR1 SGHTA, CDR2 FQGTGA. The CDR3 is CASAGNEQFF. The CDR3, as DNA: TGTGCCAGCGCGGGCAATGAGCAGTTCTTC. Looking up the rest from reference TRBV7-3 and TRBJ2-1 gives the full variable domain: GAGVSQTPSNKVTEKGKYVELRCDPISGHTALYWYRQSLGQGPEFLIYFQGTGAADDSGLPNDRFFAVRPEGSVSTLKIQRTERGDSAVYLCASAGNEQFFGPGTRLTVL.

The V call is TRBV11-3, the J call TRBJ2-2; TRBD2 agrees at 10 bases. Germline-derived CDR1 and CDR2 are SGHNT and YENEEA. The CDR3 loop spans 17 amino acids. V dropped 5 bases and J dropped 0; count of bases not matched to a gene: 6. The CDR3 DNA reads TGTGCCAGCAGCAAATCTACTAGCGGGGCGAACACCGGGGAGCTGTTTTTT. Protein sequence: CASSKSTSGANTGELFF.

This clonotype has at least ten counts. The chain uses TRBV7-2 and TRBJ2-6; D remains unclear. CDR1 is SGHTA, CDR2 FQGNSA, per germline. Trimming pared 8 bases from V and 0 bases from J, leaving 5 bases between. This CDR3 is built from 13 residues. As DNA, the CDR3 is TGTGCCAGCGACGCCTCTGGGGCCAACGTCCTGACTTTC. Its protein is CASDASGANVLTF.

This clonotype was seen ten or more times. The gene calls are TRBV10-3 and TRBJ1-1, with 8 bases aligning to TRBD1. Germline assignment: CDR1 ENHRY and CDR2 SYGVKD. V was pared by 4 bases and J by 5 bases, with 12 bases of the junction left unmatched. The CDR3 runs 16 residues. CDR3 residues: CAISAGQGSWGTEAFF. The CDR3 nucleotides read TGTGCCATCAGTGCCGGACAGGGATCTTGGGGGACTGAAGCTTTCTTT.

The chain links TRBV6-2 or TRBV6-3 to TRBJ2-1; TRBD1 agrees at 8 bases. Trimming took 10 bases from V and 8 from J; bases not matched to a gene: 13. Germline values: CDR1 MNHEY, CDR2 SVGEGT. This CDR3 is 14 amino acids long. The CDR3 nucleotides read TGTGCCACCACCCGGGACAGGAGTCTTTATGAGCAGTTCTTC. As protein: CATTRDRSLYEQFF.

The rearrangement joins TRBV11-2 to TRBJ2-1; TRBD2 matches 10 bases. The CDR3 length is 15 residues. CDR1 SGHAT and CDR2 FQNNGV come from the germline V gene. The V gene end was trimmed by 8 bases and the J gene end by 4 bases; junction bases not matched to a gene: 8. DNA of the CDR3: TGTGCCAGCGGAGCTACTAGCGGGGCTTACAATGAGCAGTTCTTC. This encodes CASGATSGAYNEQFF.

This clonotype came up many times. This chain links TRBV7-6 with TRBJ2-5, with 10 bases aligning to TRBD1. The trim removed 7 bases at V and 1 base at J, leaving 9 bases unmatched. The CDR3 is 16 residues long. Germline CDR1 is SGHVS and CDR2 is FNYEAQ. CDR3 bases: TGTGCCAGCAAACTGGGGACAGGGGACTTCCAAGAGACCCAGTACTTC. Translating it yields CASKLGTGDFQETQYF.